These 3 T cell receptor beta chains came from one sample sequenced in a study of T-cell reconstitution after alpha-beta-depleted transplantation in children. Preparation of the TCRbeta library used unique molecular identifiers. TCRdb independently ran MiXCR on the PCR reads; one entry per CDR3 protein. The data hold 170,000 or so distinct CDR3 sequences, with 6% to 7% observed a single time. This specimen consisted of PBMCs from the stem cell graft donor, obtained from the stem cell graft. The receptors were sampled from a human donor who donated a stem cell graft to a child with Wiskott-Aldrich syndrome.

The V and J genes are TRBV2 and TRBJ2-2, with a possible D match to TRBD1 (8 bases). Germline V CDR1 and CDR2: SNHLY, FYNNEI. V was cut by 11 bases and J by 4 bases, with 14 bases left in between. This CDR3 is 13 amino acids long. The CDR3 DNA reads as TGTGCCGGAAACAGGGGGGGCACCGGGGAGCTGTTTTTT. Translating it yields CAGNRGGTGELFF.

This clonotype was counted at least ten times. As DNA, the CDR3 is TGTGCCAGCAGTCGTTCCGGGACAGATTCACCCCTCCACTTT. It encodes CASSRSGTDSPLHF. The chain links TRBV6-5 to TRBJ1-6, with 7 positions matching TRBD1. The CDR3 covers 14 residues. Germline V CDR1 and CDR2: MNHEY, SVGAGI. J gave up 8 bases and V 5 bases, and 6 bases lay outside the gene matches.

This clonotype came up many times. The chain uses TRBV5-1 and TRBJ2-5; TRBD1 is a possible D gene (6 bases). Germline values: CDR1 SGHRS, CDR2 YFSETQ. The CDR3 extends over 14 amino acids. The V and J ends lost 4 bases and 4 bases respectively, with 14 bases between them. The CDR3 region is CASSTSGAPETQYF. DNA of the CDR3: TGCGCCAGCAGCACATCAGGGGCGCCAGAGACCCAGTACTTC.